These 20 T cell receptor beta chains share one sample of origin, sequenced in a study of tumor-infiltrating lymphocytes in localized non-small cell lung cancer. Sequencing used immunoSEQ multiplex PCR; TCRdb keeps in-frame clones, though not all of them. The table includes 10,000 to 15,000 clones, 60% to 85% detected once. The specimen was uninvolved lung tissue not adjacent to the tumor. Every receptor here comes from a human donor with non-small cell lung cancer.

This clone was detected once. V is TRBV5-1 and J is TRBJ2-7, with 8 bases fitting TRBD2. Per germline, CDR1 SGHRS and CDR2 YFSETQ. The CDR3 sequence is 13 residues long. Trimming removed 4 bases from V and 4 bases from J; junction bases left unmatched: 4. CDR3 bases: TGCGCCAGCAGCACGGGAGGGCCTTACGAGCAGTACTTC. It yields the protein CASSTGGPYEQYF.

The CDR3 DNA is TGTGCCAGCTCAACAGGGGGTGCCTCCATGAACACTGAAGCTTTCTTT. As protein: CASSTGGASMNTEAFF. The V call is TRBV18, the J call TRBJ1-1; 8 bases fit TRBD1. Losses at the gene ends were 5 bases for V and 0 bases for J; bases not matched to a gene: 8. In germline, CDR1 is KGHSH, CDR2 LQKENI. This CDR3 region has 16 residues.

The chain is built from TRBV14 and TRBJ2-7; unclear D gene. Germline CDR1 is SGHDN and CDR2 is FVKESK. CDR3 length: 15 residues. Trimming pared 1 base from V and 0 bases from J, leaving 10 bases between. The CDR3 sequence is CASSQGWEFSYEQYF. CDR3 DNA sequence: TGTGCCAGCAGCCAAGGTTGGGAATTCTCCTACGAGCAGTACTTC.

The CDR3 sequence: CASSPTGPNQPQHF. The DNA for the CDR3 is TGCGCCAGCAGCCCGACCGGACCTAATCAGCCCCAGCATTTT. The rearrangement links TRBV4-1 to TRBJ1-5, with D unresolved. Trimming shortened V by 4 bases and J by 4 bases, and 11 bases separated the two germline ends. The CDR3 is 14 amino acids. CDR1 is MGHRA and CDR2 is YSYEKL in the germline V gene.

The chain employs TRBV7-8 and TRBJ2-1, with D tentatively TRBD1 (6 bases). The germline gives CDR1 SGHVS, CDR2 FQNEAQ. The V end lost 2 bases, the J end lost 4 bases, and 9 bases lay between the germline ends. The CDR3 sequence is 14 residues long. The CDR3 protein is CASSLTGQYNEQFF. The CDR3 DNA reads TGTGCCAGCAGCTTAACAGGGCAATACAATGAGCAGTTCTTC.

In its sample, this clone ranks as medium-sized. The chain couples TRBV5-4 to TRBJ2-3; D is unclear. Germline CDR1 reads SGHNT; CDR2 reads YYREEE (reference sequence). The CDR3 contains 11 residues. V lost 2 bases to trimming and J lost 11 bases, with 9 bases between them. The CDR3 spells CASSFLRQQYF. CDR3 bases: TGTGCCAGCAGCTTTCTGAGACAGCAGTATTTT.

The chain uses TRBV11-2 and TRBJ2-3, with a possible D match to TRBD2 (5 bases). The CDR3 is made up of 14 amino acids. V dropped 4 bases and J dropped 1 base, with 9 bases sitting between them. Germline CDR1 SGHAT, CDR2 FQNNGV. CDR3 nucleotide sequence: TGTGCCAGCAGCTCGGGAAGGGGCACAGATACGCAGTATTTT. The encoded protein is CASSSGRGTDTQYF. Filled out from reference TRBV11-2 and TRBJ2-3, the complete variable domain reads EAGVAQSPRYKIIEKRQSVAFWCNPISGHATLYWYQQILGQGPKLLIQFQNNGVVDDSQLPKDRFSAERLKGVDSTLKIQPAKLEDSAVYLCASSSGRGTDTQYFGPGTRLTVL.

V is TRBV5-6 and J is TRBJ2-7; TRBD1 matches 9 bases. Germline V CDR1 and CDR2: SGHDT, YYEEEE. J lost 3 bases, V lost 6 bases, and 7 bases had no gene match. The CDR3 length is 14 residues. CDR3 in amino acids: CASTPGQGYYEQYF. DNA for the CDR3: TGTGCCAGCACCCCGGGACAGGGTTACTACGAGCAGTACTTC.

The chain employs TRBV19 and TRBJ1-5; D is perhaps TRBD1 (6 bases). With 2 bases removed from V and 0 bases from J, the gap between germline ends came to 8 bases. This CDR3 contains 15 residues. In germline, CDR1 is LNHDA, CDR2 SQIVND (reference sequence). The CDR3 DNA sequence: TGTGCCAGTAGTATACAGGGGTTTAGCAATCAGCCCCAGCATTTT. Amino acid sequence: CASSIQGFSNQPQHF. Looking up the rest from reference TRBV19 and TRBJ1-5 gives the full variable domain: DGGITQSPKYLFRKEGQNVTLSCEQNLNHDAMYWYRQDPGQGLRLIYYSQIVNDFQKGDIAEGYSVSREKKESFPLTVTSAQKNPTAFYLCASSIQGFSNQPQHFGDGTRLSIL.

The V gene is TRBV19, the J gene TRBJ1-2, with a weak D call TRBD1 (5 bases). CDR1 and CDR2 from the germline V gene are LNHDA and SQIVND (reference sequence). The CDR3 consists of 14 residues. Trimming stripped 3 bases from V and 8 bases from J, with 16 bases between. The CDR3 nucleotides are TGTGCCAGTAGTATTCGACAGAGCGAGTCGGGCTACACCTTC. It codes for CASSIRQSESGYTF. Full variable domain (remainder filled in from reference TRBV19 and TRBJ1-2): DGGITQSPKYLFRKEGQNVTLSCEQNLNHDAMYWYRQDPGQGLRLIYYSQIVNDFQKGDIAEGYSVSREKKESFPLTVTSAQKNPTAFYLCASSIRQSESGYTFGSGTRLTVV.

The chain combines TRBV2 with TRBJ1-1, with unresolved D. V was pared by 2 bases and J by 11 bases, with 9 bases between. Germline values: CDR1 SNHLY, CDR2 FYNNEI. This CDR3 is built from 11 residues. Here the CDR3 DNA reads TGTGCCAGCAGTGAAACTTTAGACGCTTTCTTT. Amino acid sequence: CASSETLDAFF.

This chain links TRBV30 with TRBJ2-3; possibly TRBD2 for D (5 bases). The germline CDR1 and CDR2 sequences are GTSNPN and SVGIG (reference sequence). The V gene lost 4 bases and the J gene lost 0 bases, with 11 bases spanning the gap. The length of the CDR3 is 14 residues. For the CDR3, the DNA is TGTGCCTGGAATCCACTAGGGAGCACAGATACGCAGTATTTT. Protein: CAWNPLGSTDTQYF.

The chain links TRBV4-3 to TRBJ2-2, with 7 positions matching TRBD2. The CDR3 spans 14 residues. The J segment lost 7 bases and the V segment lost 1 base, leaving 3 bases of the junction unmatched. CDR1 is LGHNA and CDR2 is YSLEER in the germline V gene. The CDR3 spells CASSQGLADGELFF. Here the CDR3 DNA reads TGCGCCAGCAGCCAAGGCCTAGCGGACGGGGAGCTGTTTTTT.

CDR3 sequence reads: CASSGAGGRTEAFF. The DNA for the CDR3 is TGTGCCAGCAGTGGCGCAGGGGGAAGGACTGAAGCTTTCTTT. The chain uses TRBV2 and TRBJ1-1; 7 bases map to TRBD1. Trimming cost V 4 bases and J 5 bases; bases outside gene matches: 7. Germline V gene lookup returns CDR1 SNHLY and CDR2 FYNNEI. The CDR3 runs 14 residues.

The table lists this clone with a few counts. V is TRBV7-6 and J is TRBJ1-1; D is possibly TRBD1 (5 bases). The CDR3 is 15 amino acids. V was cut by 2 bases and J by 4 bases, with 14 bases left in between. CDR1 SGHVS and CDR2 FNYEAQ come from the germline V gene. This chain's CDR3 is CASSLQQDGGTEAFF. The CDR3 DNA is TGTGCCAGCAGCTTACAACAGGACGGAGGCACTGAAGCTTTCTTT.

The rearrangement uses TRBV2 and TRBJ2-1, with TRBD2 identical over 10 bases. Trimming at V came to 6 bases and at J to 9 bases, leaving 11 bases not matched to a gene. The CDR3 consists of 15 residues. CDR1 SNHLY and CDR2 FYNNEI come from the germline V gene. CDR3 DNA sequence: TGTGCCAGCAGGAGCAGTCTAGCGGGAGAAGGTGAGCAGTTCTTC. It yields the protein CASRSSLAGEGEQFF.

The J gene is TRBJ1-2, the V gene TRBV29-1; D is uncertain. The CDR3 sequence is 14 residues long. The V and J ends lost 3 bases and 0 bases respectively, with 11 bases between them. The germline CDR1 and CDR2 sequences are SQVTM and ANQGSEA. CDR3 sequence (DNA): TGCAGCGTTGAGGCCCACAGTGCTAACTATGGCTACACCTTC. Translation: CSVEAHSANYGYTF.

This chain links TRBV2 with TRBJ2-1, with 11 bases lining up with TRBD1. Germline V gene lookup returns CDR1 SNHLY and CDR2 FYNNEI. V trimming: 6 bases; J trimming: 3 bases; junction bases outside the gene matches: 7. CDR3 size: 16 residues. CDR3 in amino acids: CASRYSGTGGYNEQFF. CDR3 in DNA: TGTGCCAGCAGGTATTCCGGGACAGGGGGCTACAATGAGCAGTTCTTC.

V gene TRBV5-4 combines with J gene TRBJ2-3; TRBD1 might be the D (5 bases). With 3 bases removed from V and 3 bases from J, the gap between germline ends came to 8 bases. Germline V gene sequence: CDR1 SGHNT, CDR2 YYREEE (reference sequence). CDR3 length: 13 residues. CDR3 nucleotides: TGTGCCAGCAGCTCAGGGATTACAGATACGCAGTATTTT. It specifies CASSSGITDTQYF.

The chain links TRBV19 to TRBJ2-7; D tentatively fits TRBD1 or TRBD2 (5 bases each). CDR1 is LNHDA and CDR2 is SQIVND in the germline V gene (reference sequence). CDR3 length: 12 residues. Between the trimmed V and J ends, which lost 5 bases and 2 bases, there was a span of 7 bases. The CDR3 protein is CASSGGAYEQYF. The DNA for the CDR3 is TGTGCCAGTAGTGGGGGAGCCTACGAGCAGTACTTC.